Given below is one T cell receptor beta chain in context. Its target is not known. This entry comes from a study of CD8 T cells in ankylosing spondylitis. General study findings and limits: It was reported that disease-linked clones were significantly enriched in matched ankylosing spondylitis synovial fluid. As for the disease-linked clones, they showed a CD8+ phenotype and occurred at relatively low frequencies in peripheral blood. A TCR beta motif made of fewer than ten highly homologous variants seemed typical of ankylosing spondylitis blood.

For TCR beta, libraries came from quantitative 5'-RACE with molecular barcodes. TCRdb analysed the 5' RACE reads with MiXCR anew, one entry per CDR3 protein. The sample contains roughly 280,000 distinct CDR3 sequences, over 15% of which appear only once. The germline V gene has CDR1 SGHVS and CDR2 FQNEAQ. Deletions cut 1 base from V and 9 bases from J, with 16 bases between. The CDR3 spans 15 residues. J is TRBJ2-1 and V is TRBV7-8, with D possibly called TRBD1 or TRBD2 (5 bases each). Sequencing was done on a sample of blood, either unsorted or a sorted T cell fraction (not recorded which). This clonotype was obtained from a male donor with ankylosing spondylitis or in good health (not recorded which). CDR3 residues: CASSLGRDPRSEQFF. For the CDR3, the DNA is TGTGCCAGCAGCTTAGGTCGGGACCCCAGGAGTGAGCAGTTCTTC.